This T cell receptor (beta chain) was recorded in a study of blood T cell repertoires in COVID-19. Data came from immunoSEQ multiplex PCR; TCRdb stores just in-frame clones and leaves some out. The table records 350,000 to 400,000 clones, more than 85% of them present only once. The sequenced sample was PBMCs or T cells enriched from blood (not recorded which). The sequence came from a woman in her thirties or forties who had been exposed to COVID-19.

The CDR3: CASSERLAGGQFF. The CDR3 bases are TGTGCCAGCAGCGAAAGACTAGCGGGAGGGCAGTTCTTC. The chain employs TRBV3-1 (or the pseudogene TRBV3-2) and TRBJ2-1; TRBD2 aligns across 13 bases. The V and J ends lost 5 bases and 12 bases, in that order; junction bases with no gene match: 4. This CDR3 is built from 13 residues. Looked up from germline, CDR1 is LGHDT and CDR2 is YNNKEL (reference sequence).